This T cell receptor (beta chain) came from a study of T-cell reconstitution after alpha-beta-depleted transplantation in children. Study-wide points: Recipient T cells and thymic progenitors that survived gave rise to the high TCRbeta diversity observed at day 60 in some patients.

The sample holds many counts of this clonotype. The antigen remains unidentified. V lost 3 bases to trimming and J lost 0 bases, with 8 bases between them. The CDR3 is made up of 13 amino acids. Looked up from germline, CDR1 is DFQATT and CDR2 is SNEGSKA (reference sequence). The TCRbeta library was prepared with unique molecular identifiers. Each CDR3 protein gets one entry after TCRdb re-called the PCR reads with MiXCR. This sample has hundreds of thousands of distinct CDR3 sequences, with roughly 14% found just once. The chain employs TRBV20-1 and TRBJ2-5; no definite D call. This TCR was recovered from a girl aged 2 to 9 with congenital amegakaryocytic thrombocytopenia, due to receive a stem cell transplant. The material was PBMCs, obtained before TCRalphabeta/CD19-depleted stem cell transplant. The CDR3 reads CSARIEYQETQYF. The CDR3 DNA reads as TGCAGTGCTAGGATAGAGTACCAAGAGACCCAGTACTTC.